Below are 17 T cell receptor beta chains sequenced from a single sample in a study of OX40 agonist ivuxolimab in advanced cancers. Clones were read by immunoSEQ multiplex PCR, and TCRdb kept only the in-frame ones, dropping some. This sample has fewer than 60,000 clones, with 80% found just once. Material: CD4+ or CD8+ T cells sorted from blood, obtained in a trial of the OX40 agonist ivuxolimab. All receptors come from an adult with an advanced solid tumor such as melanoma, head and neck, liver or kidney cancer.

The chain joins TRBV2 to TRBJ1-5; D unresolved. Germline-derived CDR1 and CDR2 are SNHLY and FYNNEI. Trimming stripped 2 bases from V and 4 bases from J, with 6 bases between. The CDR3 contains 13 residues. The CDR3 DNA reads TGTGCCAGCAGTGAAAATAGGAATCAGCCCCAGCATTTT. As protein: CASSENRNQPQHF.

The chain recombines TRBV6-1 with TRBJ2-1, with TRBD1 matching over 7 bases. The germline CDR1 and CDR2 sequences are MNHNS and SASEGT. The V gene end was trimmed by 6 bases and the J gene end by 9 bases; junction bases not matched to a gene: 11. The CDR3 totals 14 residues. CDR3 sequence reads: CASRAPGQFSEQFF. The CDR3 nucleotides read TGTGCCAGCAGGGCCCCGGGACAGTTCTCTGAGCAGTTCTTC.

The chain carries TRBV23-1 and TRBJ2-1, with D unclear. TRBV23-1 is sorted into the ORF group, with uncertain function. V lost 4 bases to trimming and J lost 2 bases, with 21 bases between them. The CDR3 is 18 amino acids. The CDR3 sequence: CASSLVPILVNAYNEQFF. In DNA form, the CDR3 reads TGCGCCAGCAGTCTAGTCCCTATTCTAGTAAACGCCTACAATGAGCAGTTCTTC.

The J gene is TRBJ2-1, the V gene TRBV11-2, with D perhaps matching TRBD1 (5 bases). V dropped 3 bases and J dropped 15 bases, with 18 bases sitting between them. Looked up from germline, CDR1 is SGHAT and CDR2 is FQNNGV. The CDR3 contains 13 residues. The CDR3 reads CASSFSRDSLLFF. CDR3 sequence (DNA): TGTGCCAGCAGCTTTTCCAGGGATTCCCTACTGTTCTTC.

V usage is TRBV18 and J usage is TRBJ1-2; tentatively, D is TRBD1 (5 bases). Germline CDR1 KGHSH, CDR2 LQKENI. V lost 1 base, J lost 2 bases, and 8 bases lay in between. The CDR3 is made up of 14 amino acids. Written as DNA, the CDR3 is TGTGCCAGCTCACCACGGCAGGGAAACTATGGCTACACCTTC. It yields the protein CASSPRQGNYGYTF. The complete variable domain, with remaining parts taken from reference TRBV18 and TRBJ1-2, reads NAGVMQNPRHLVRRRGQEARLRCSPMKGHSHVYWYRQLPEEGLKFMVYLQKENIIDESGMPKERFSAEFPKEGPSILRIQQVVRGDSAAYFCASSPRQGNYGYTFGSGTRLTVV.

This chain connects TRBV6-1 to TRBJ2-3; D is ambiguous. The germline gives CDR1 MNHNS, CDR2 SASEGT. The V end was cut by 2 bases, the J end by 4 bases, with 16 bases between. This CDR3 contains 16 residues. The CDR3 DNA is TGTGCCAGCAGTGAATCCTTGATTAGTTCGGCAGATACGCAGTATTTT. Translated: CASSESLISSADTQYF.

J is TRBJ1-1 and V is TRBV6-4, with D possibly being TRBD1 (6 bases). Trimming left V 5 bases short and J 11 bases short, with 15 bases between. Germline CDR1 and CDR2: MRHNA and SNTAGT. CDR3 length: 12 residues. The CDR3 region has the DNA TGTGCCAGCAGTATCCGGGGGCCGGAGGCTTTCTTT. Translating it yields CASSIRGPEAFF.

This clone was seen more than once but under ten times. This chain uses TRBV4-1 with TRBJ2-3; 14 nucleotides match TRBD2. Per germline, CDR1 MGHRA and CDR2 YSYEKL. V shed 1 base and J 3 bases; nucleotides not matched to a gene: 9. This CDR3 has 19 residues. CDR3 in DNA: TGCGCCAGCAGCCAAGCCCACATGGGACTAGCGGGGGCGACAGATACGCAGTATTTT. Its translation: CASSQAHMGLAGATDTQYF.

This rearrangement joins TRBV7-8 to TRBJ2-5; D is uncertain. The CDR3 is made up of 15 amino acids. The ends were cut back, 5 bases at V and 5 bases at J, with 18 bases in the middle. Germline CDR1 is SGHVS and CDR2 is FQNEAQ. The CDR3 region is CASSPAPRDTETQYF. In nucleotides, the CDR3 is TGTGCCAGCAGCCCAGCCCCCCGTGATACGGAGACCCAGTACTTC.

The CDR3 region has the DNA TGTGCCAGTAGTAGGGGAGGGGGCAGAACCAATGAGCAGTTCTTC. Encoded protein: CASSRGGGRTNEQFF. The V call is TRBV19, the J call TRBJ2-1; D tentatively reads TRBD1 or TRBD2 (7 bases each). Germline V gives CDR1 LNHDA, CDR2 SQIVND (reference sequence). This CDR3 region has 15 residues. V lost 4 bases to trimming and J lost 6 bases, with 16 bases between them.

The gene calls are TRBV19 and TRBJ2-1, with 9 bases aligning to TRBD1. CDR1 is LNHDA, CDR2 SQIVND, per germline (reference sequence). The V and J ends lost 5 bases and 0 bases, in that order; junction bases with no gene match: 8. This CDR3 has 17 residues. CDR3: CASSDLQGANSYNEQFF. CDR3 DNA sequence: TGTGCCAGTAGTGACCTACAGGGGGCGAACTCCTACAATGAGCAGTTCTTC.

The rearrangement uses TRBV19 and TRBJ2-2, with TRBD2 matching over 13 bases. This CDR3 contains 16 residues. Unmatched junction bases numbered 5, after V lost 6 bases and J lost 4 bases. The germline gives CDR1 LNHDA, CDR2 SQIVND (reference sequence). As DNA, the CDR3 is TGTGCCAGTAGCGGGACTAGCGGGACCCTCACCGGGGAGCTGTTTTTT. Its translation is CASSGTSGTLTGELFF.

The rearrangement joins TRBV28 to TRBJ2-6, with a tentative D call TRBD1 (5 bases). The V end was cut by 1 base, the J end by 2 bases, with 6 bases between. Germline V gives CDR1 MDHEN, CDR2 SYDVKM. CDR3 length: 15 amino acids. The CDR3, as DNA: TGTGCCAGCAGTTTATCAGGGACTGGGGCCAACGTCCTGACTTTC. It is translated as CASSLSGTGANVLTF.

This clone was seen once. The rearrangement uses TRBV5-6 and TRBJ1-2, with 9 bases identical to TRBD1. Germline V gene lookup returns CDR1 SGHDT and CDR2 YYEEEE. The CDR3 is 15 residues long. V dropped 7 bases and J dropped 5; count of bases not matched to a gene: 12. CDR3 sequence reads: CASERGQGPNYGYTF. CDR3 DNA: TGTGCCAGCGAAAGGGGACAGGGCCCGAATTATGGCTACACCTTC.

The rearrangement links TRBV29-1 to TRBJ2-5; 10 bases align to TRBD1. Germline V gene data show CDR1 as SQVTM and CDR2 as ANQGSEA. The length of the CDR3 is 14 residues. V was pared by 6 bases and J by 5 bases, with 9 bases of the junction left unmatched. The CDR3 sequence: CSVGTGDIGETQYF. CDR3 nucleotides: TGCAGCGTGGGGACAGGGGATATCGGGGAGACCCAGTACTTC.

This clone turned up a few times. The gene calls are TRBV7-2 and TRBJ2-3; D is perhaps TRBD1 (6 bases). CDR3 length equals 16 residues. Germline-derived CDR1 and CDR2 are SGHTA and FQGNSA. V was shortened by 7 bases and J by 4 bases, with 21 bases between the two germline ends. The CDR3 DNA sequence: TGTGCCAGCACCTACTGGGGCAGGGGTGAGCCAGATACGCAGTATTTT. Translated: CASTYWGRGEPDTQYF.

This clone was seen only once. The V gene is TRBV2, the J gene TRBJ2-2; 8 nucleotides agree with TRBD1. With V trimmed by 6 bases and J by 6 bases, 6 bases remained unmatched. The CDR3 contains 14 residues. CDR1 is SNHLY and CDR2 is FYNNEI in the germline V gene. This CDR3 reads CASRAQGASGELFF. CDR3 bases: TGTGCCAGCAGAGCGCAGGGGGCCTCCGGGGAGCTGTTTTTT. The variable domain in full, with the rest retrieved from reference TRBV2 and TRBJ2-2, is EPEVTQTPSHQVTQMGQEVILRCVPISNHLYFYWYRQILGQKVEFLVSFYNNEISEKSEIFDDQFSVERPDGSNFTLKIRSTKLEDSAMYFCASRAQGASGELFFGEGSRLTVL.